This TCR beta chain appears in the sequencing data of a study of control samples from healthy donors and cancer patients. The sample holds one count of this clone. V was clipped by 10 bases and J by 4 bases; unmatched bases: 18. The CDR3 consists of 16 residues. Germline-derived CDR1 and CDR2 are SEHNR and FQNEAQ (reference sequence). The table came from immunoSEQ multiplex PCR; TCRdb's copy has only in-frame clones and leaves some out. The sample has about 160,000 clones; roughly 94% are singletons. This chain connects TRBV7-9 to TRBJ1-2; 7 nucleotides agree with TRBD1. The sequencing input was PBMCs. This receptor was taken from a man aged 60 to 69 with colorectal cancer. The DNA for the CDR3 is TGTGCCACCGAGGGGGGACAGACTCTAGGAGGCTATGGCTACACCTTC. It encodes CATEGGQTLGGYGYTF.